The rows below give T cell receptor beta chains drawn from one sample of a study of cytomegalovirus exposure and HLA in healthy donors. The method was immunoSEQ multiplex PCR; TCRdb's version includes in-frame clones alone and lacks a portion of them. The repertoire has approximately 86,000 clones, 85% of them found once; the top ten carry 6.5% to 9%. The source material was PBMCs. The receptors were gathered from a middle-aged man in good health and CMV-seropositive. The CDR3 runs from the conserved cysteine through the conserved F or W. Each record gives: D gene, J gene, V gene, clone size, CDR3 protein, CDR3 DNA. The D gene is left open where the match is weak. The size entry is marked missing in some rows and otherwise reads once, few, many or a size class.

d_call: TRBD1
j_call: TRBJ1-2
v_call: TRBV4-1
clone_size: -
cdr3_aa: CASSLSWDRFNYGYTF
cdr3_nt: TGCGCCAGCAGCCTGTCATGGGACAGATTTAACTATGGCTACACCTTC

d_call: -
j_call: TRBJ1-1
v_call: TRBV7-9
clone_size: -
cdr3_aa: CASSQAGKGTEAFF
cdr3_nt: TGTGCCAGCAGCCAGGCAGGGAAGGGCACTGAAGCTTTCTTT

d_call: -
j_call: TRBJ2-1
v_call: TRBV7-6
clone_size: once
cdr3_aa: CASSHRVSSYNEQFF
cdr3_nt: TGTGCCAGCAGCCACAGGGTTAGCTCCTACAATGAGCAGTTCTTC

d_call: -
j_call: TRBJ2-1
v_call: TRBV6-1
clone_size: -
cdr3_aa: CASSDWQRRYEQFF
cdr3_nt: TGTGCCAGCAGTGACTGGCAGCGTAGGTATGAGCAGTTCTTC

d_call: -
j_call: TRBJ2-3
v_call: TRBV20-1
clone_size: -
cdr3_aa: CSASSTDTQYF
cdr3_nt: TGCAGTGCTTCTAGCACAGATACGCAGTATTTT

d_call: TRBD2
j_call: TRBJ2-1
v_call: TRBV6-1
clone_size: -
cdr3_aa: CAIKGLYNEQFF
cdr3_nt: TGTGCCATCAAGGGACTATACAATGAGCAGTTCTTC

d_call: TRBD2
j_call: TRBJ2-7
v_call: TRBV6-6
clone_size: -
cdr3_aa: CASSSSGLGYEQYF
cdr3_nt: TGTGCCAGCAGTAGTTCGGGACTAGGCTACGAGCAGTACTTC

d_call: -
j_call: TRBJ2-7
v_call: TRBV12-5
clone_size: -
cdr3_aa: CASGLGTGYEQYF
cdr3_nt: TGTGCTAGTGGTTTGGGTACAGGGTACGAGCAGTACTTC

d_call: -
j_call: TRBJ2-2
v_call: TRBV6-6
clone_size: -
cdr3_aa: CASSLWRPDAGELFF
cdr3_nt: TGTGCCAGCAGTTTATGGCGGCCAGACGCCGGGGAGCTGTTTTTT

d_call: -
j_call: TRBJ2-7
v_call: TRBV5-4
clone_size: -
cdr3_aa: CASSPSKRGSAGEQYF
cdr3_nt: TGTGCCAGCAGCCCCTCTAAGCGAGGATCCGCGGGTGAGCAGTACTTC

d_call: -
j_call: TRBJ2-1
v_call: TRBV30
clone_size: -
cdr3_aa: CAWTLRVRSNEQFF
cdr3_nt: TGTGCCTGGACCCTCAGGGTACGATCCAATGAGCAGTTCTTC

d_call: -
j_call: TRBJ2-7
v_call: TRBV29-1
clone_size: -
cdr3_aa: CSVVSAYEQYF
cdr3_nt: TGCAGCGTTGTTAGCGCCTACGAGCAGTACTTC

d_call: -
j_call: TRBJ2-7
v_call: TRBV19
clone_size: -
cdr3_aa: CASSNLLGGEQYF
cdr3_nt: TGTGCCAGTAGTAATTTATTAGGAGGCGAGCAGTACTTC

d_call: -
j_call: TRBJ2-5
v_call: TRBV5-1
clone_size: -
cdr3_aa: CASSSASVIQETQYF
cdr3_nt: TGCGCCAGCAGCTCCGCGTCGGTTATTCAAGAGACCCAGTACTTC

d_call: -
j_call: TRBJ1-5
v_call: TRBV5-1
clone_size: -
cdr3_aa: CASSLAAGDQPQHF
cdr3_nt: TGCGCCAGCAGCTTGGCGGCAGGGGATCAGCCCCAGCATTTT

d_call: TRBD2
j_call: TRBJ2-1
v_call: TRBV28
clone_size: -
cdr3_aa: CASSPRLAGVNEQFF
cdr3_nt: TGTGCCAGCAGCCCGCGACTAGCGGGTGTCAATGAGCAGTTCTTC

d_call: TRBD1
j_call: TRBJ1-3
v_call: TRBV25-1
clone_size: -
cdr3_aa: CASSELGEQGESGNTIYF
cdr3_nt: TGTGCCAGCAGTGAATTGGGGGAACAGGGGGAGTCTGGAAACACCATATATTTT

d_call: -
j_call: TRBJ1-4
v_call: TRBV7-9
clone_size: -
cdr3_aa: CASGGEGSEKLFF
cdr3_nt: TGTGCCAGCGGTGGTGAGGGTAGTGAAAAACTGTTTTTT

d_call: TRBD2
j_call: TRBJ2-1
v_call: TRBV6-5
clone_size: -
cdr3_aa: CASTKAAGGNNEQFF
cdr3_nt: TGTGCCAGCACGAAGGCAGCGGGGGGTAACAATGAGCAGTTCTTC

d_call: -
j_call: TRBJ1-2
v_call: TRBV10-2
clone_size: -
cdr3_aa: CASRETANYGYTF
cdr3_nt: TGCGCCAGCAGGGAGACAGCTAACTATGGCTACACCTTC

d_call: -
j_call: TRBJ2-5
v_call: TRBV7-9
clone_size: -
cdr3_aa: CASSDPIGETQYF
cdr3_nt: TGTGCCAGCAGTGATCCGATCGGGGAGACCCAGTACTTC

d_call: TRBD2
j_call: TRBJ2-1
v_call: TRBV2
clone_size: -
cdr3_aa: CASRVISGRAREQFF
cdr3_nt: TGTGCCAGCAGAGTAATTAGCGGGAGGGCCCGAGAGCAGTTCTTC

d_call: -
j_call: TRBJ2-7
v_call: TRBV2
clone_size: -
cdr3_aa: CASSGGTGSSYEQYF
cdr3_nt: TGTGCCAGCAGCGGCGGGACTGGGAGCTCCTACGAGCAGTACTTC

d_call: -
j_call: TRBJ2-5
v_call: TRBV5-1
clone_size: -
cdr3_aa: CASRTRLGETQYF
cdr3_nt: TGCGCCAGCAGGACTAGGCTGGGAGAGACCCAGTACTTC